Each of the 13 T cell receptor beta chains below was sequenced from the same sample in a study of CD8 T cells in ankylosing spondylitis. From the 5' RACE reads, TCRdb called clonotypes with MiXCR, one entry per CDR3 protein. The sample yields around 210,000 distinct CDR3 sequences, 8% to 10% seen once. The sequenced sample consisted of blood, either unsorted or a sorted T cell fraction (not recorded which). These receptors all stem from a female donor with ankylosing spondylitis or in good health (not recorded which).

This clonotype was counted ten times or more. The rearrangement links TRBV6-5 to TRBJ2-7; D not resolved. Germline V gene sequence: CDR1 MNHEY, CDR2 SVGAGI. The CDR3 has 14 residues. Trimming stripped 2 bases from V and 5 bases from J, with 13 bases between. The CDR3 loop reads CASSYDISSHEQYF. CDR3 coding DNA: TGTGCCAGCAGTTACGATATATCCTCTCACGAGCAGTACTTC.

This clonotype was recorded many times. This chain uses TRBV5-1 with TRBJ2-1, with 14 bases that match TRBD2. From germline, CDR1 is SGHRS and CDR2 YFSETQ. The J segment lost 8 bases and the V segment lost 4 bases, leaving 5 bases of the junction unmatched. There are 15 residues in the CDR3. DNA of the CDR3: TGCGCCAGCAGCACCGGGACTAGCGGGGGAGATGAGCAGTTCTTC. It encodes CASSTGTSGGDEQFF.

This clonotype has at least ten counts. CDR3 sequence (DNA): TGTGCCAGCAGCGGCGGCAAAACCTACGAGCAGTACTTC. Its protein product is CASSGGKTYEQYF. The chain joins TRBV9 to TRBJ2-7; D remains unclear. The V end was cut by 3 bases, the J end by 2 bases, with 9 bases between. CDR3 size: 13 residues. Germline assignment: CDR1 SGDLS and CDR2 YYNGEE.

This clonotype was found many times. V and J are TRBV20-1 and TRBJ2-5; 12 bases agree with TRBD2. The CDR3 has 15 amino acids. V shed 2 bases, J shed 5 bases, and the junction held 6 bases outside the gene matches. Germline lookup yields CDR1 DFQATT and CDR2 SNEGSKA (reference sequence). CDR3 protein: CSARPSGRAGETQYF. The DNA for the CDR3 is TGCAGTGCTAGACCTAGCGGGAGGGCCGGGGAGACCCAGTACTTC.

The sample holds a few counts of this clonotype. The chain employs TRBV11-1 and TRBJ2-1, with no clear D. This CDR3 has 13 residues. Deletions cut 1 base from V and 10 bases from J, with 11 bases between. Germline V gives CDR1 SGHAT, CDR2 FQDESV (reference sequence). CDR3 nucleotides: TGTGCCAGCAGCTTAGTTCTCGCAAGCGAGCAGTTCTTC. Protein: CASSLVLASEQFF.

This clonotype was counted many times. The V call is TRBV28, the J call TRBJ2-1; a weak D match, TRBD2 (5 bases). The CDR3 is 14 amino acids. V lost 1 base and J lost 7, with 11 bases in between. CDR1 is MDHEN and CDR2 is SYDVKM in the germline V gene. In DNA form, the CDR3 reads TGTGCCAGCAGTTTATCTCTAGCCGTAAATGAGCAGTTCTTC. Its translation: CASSLSLAVNEQFF.

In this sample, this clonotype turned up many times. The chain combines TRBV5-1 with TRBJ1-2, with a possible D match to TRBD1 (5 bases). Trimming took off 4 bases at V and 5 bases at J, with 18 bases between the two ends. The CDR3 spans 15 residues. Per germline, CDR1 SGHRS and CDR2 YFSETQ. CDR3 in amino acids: CASSPPGRPGYGYTF. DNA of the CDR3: TGCGCCAGCAGCCCCCCGGGGCGGCCAGGATATGGCTACACCTTC.

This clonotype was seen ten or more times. CDR3 bases: TGTGCCAGCAGTTTGGGACAGGGGGTCGGGGAGCTGTTTTTT. Its translation is CASSLGQGVGELFF. The chain links TRBV12-3 or TRBV12-4 to TRBJ2-2, with 11 bases fitting TRBD1. V lost 3 bases, J lost 7 bases, and 1 base stayed unmatched. The CDR3 extends over 14 amino acids.

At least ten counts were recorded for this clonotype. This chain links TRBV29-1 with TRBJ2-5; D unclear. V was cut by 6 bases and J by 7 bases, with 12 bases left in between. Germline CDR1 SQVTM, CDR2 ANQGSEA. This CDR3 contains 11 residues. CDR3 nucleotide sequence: TGCAGCGTCGGATCCAAGGGGACCCAGTACTTC. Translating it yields CSVGSKGTQYF.

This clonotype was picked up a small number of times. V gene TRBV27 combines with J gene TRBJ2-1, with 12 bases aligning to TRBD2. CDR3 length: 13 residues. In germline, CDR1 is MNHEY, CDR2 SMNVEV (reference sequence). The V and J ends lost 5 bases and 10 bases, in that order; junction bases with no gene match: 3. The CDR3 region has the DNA TGTGCCAGCAGTCTAGCGGGAGGGCGCGAGCAGTTCTTC. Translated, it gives CASSLAGGREQFF.

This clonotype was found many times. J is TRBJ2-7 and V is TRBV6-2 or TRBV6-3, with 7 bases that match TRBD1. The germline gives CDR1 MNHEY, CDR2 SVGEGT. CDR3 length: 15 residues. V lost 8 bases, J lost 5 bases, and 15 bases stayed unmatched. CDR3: CASGRPGQIDHEQYF. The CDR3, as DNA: TGTGCCAGCGGACGACCGGGACAGATCGACCACGAGCAGTACTTC.

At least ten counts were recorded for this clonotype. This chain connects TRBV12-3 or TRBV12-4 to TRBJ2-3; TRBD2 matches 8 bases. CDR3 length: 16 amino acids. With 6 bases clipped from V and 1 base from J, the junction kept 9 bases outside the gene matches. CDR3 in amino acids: CASSPDSGIGTDTQYF. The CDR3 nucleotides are TGTGCCAGCAGCCCTGATAGCGGGATCGGCACAGATACGCAGTATTTT.

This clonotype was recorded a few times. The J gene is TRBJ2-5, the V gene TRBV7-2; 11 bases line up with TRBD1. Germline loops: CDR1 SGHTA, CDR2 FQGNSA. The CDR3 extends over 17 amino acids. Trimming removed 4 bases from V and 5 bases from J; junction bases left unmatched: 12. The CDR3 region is CASSWVLGTGGLETQYF. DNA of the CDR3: TGTGCCAGCAGCTGGGTACTGGGGACAGGGGGTTTGGAGACCCAGTACTTC.